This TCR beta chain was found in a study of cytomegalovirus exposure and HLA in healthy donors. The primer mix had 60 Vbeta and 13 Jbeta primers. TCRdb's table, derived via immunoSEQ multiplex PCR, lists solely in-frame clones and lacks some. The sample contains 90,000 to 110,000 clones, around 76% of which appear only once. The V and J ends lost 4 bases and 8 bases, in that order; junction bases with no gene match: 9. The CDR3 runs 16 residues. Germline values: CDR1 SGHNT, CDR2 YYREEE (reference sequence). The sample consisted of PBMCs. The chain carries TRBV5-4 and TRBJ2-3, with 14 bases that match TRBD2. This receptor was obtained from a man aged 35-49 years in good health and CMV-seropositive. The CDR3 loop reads CASSTGLAGVGGTQYF. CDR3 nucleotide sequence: TGTGCCAGCAGCACGGGACTAGCGGGGGTTGGGGGTACGCAGTATTTT.